This T cell receptor (beta chain) comes out of a study of identical twins. TCRdb re-analysed the 5' RACE reads in MiXCR, keeping a single row per CDR3 protein. The repertoire has 550,000 to 700,000 distinct CDR3 sequences, 21% of them found once; the top ten carry over 4%. The CDR3 spans 16 residues. V shed 2 bases, J shed 10 bases, and the junction held 13 bases outside the gene matches. Germline CDR1 reads LGHNA; CDR2 reads YNFKEQ. Another study also made use of these data, one on T cells expressing NK-cell markers.

The sequenced sample consisted of PBMCs. The gene calls are TRBV4-2 and TRBJ2-1, with TRBD2 matching over 8 bases. This receptor was taken from a woman between 18 and 30 years old in good health. CDR3 sequence: CASSQKPRGLEGEQFF. Here the CDR3 DNA reads TGTGCCAGCAGCCAAAAACCGAGGGGACTAGAAGGCGAGCAGTTCTTC.